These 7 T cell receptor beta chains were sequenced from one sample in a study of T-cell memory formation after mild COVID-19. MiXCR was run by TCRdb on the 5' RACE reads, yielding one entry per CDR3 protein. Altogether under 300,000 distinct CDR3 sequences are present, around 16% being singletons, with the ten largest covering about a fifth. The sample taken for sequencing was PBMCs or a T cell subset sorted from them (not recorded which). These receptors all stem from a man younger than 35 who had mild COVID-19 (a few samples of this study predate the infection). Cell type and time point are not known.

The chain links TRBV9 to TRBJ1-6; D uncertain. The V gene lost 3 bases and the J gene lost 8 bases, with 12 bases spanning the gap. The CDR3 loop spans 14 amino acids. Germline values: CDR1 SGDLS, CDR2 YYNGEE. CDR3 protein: CASSGGMDDSPLHF. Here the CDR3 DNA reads TGTGCCAGCAGCGGCGGAATGGATGATTCACCCCTCCACTTT.

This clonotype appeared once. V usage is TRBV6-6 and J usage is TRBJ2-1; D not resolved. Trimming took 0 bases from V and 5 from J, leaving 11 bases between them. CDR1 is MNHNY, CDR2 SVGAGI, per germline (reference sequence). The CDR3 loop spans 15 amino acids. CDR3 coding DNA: TGTGCCAGCAGTTACTCGCTTGATTCAAACAATGAGCAGTTCTTC. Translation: CASSYSLDSNNEQFF.

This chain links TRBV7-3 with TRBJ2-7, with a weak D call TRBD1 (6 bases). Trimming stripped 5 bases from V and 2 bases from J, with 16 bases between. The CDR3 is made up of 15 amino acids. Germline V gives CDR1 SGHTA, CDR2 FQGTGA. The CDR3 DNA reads TGTGCCAGCAGCCCTGAAGGTGAGGGGGCCTACGAGCAGTACTTC. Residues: CASSPEGEGAYEQYF.

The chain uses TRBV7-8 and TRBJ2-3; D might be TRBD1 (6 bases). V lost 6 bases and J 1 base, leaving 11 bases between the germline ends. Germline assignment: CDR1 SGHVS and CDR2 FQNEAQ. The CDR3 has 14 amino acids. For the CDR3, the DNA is TGTGCCAGCAGGCCAGGGGTCGGCACAGATACGCAGTATTTT. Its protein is CASRPGVGTDTQYF.

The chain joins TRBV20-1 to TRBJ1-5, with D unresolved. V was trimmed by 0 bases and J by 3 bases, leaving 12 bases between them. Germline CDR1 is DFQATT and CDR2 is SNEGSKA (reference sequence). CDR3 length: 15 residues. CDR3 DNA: TGCAGTGCTAGAGATCGGAGCTTCACCAATCAGCCCCAGCATTTT. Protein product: CSARDRSFTNQPQHF.

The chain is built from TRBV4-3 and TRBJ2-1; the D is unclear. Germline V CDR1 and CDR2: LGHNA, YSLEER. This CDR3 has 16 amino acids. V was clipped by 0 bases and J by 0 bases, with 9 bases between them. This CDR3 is CASSQDPQSSYNEQFF. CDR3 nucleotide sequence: TGCGCCAGCAGCCAAGACCCACAAAGCTCCTACAATGAGCAGTTCTTC.

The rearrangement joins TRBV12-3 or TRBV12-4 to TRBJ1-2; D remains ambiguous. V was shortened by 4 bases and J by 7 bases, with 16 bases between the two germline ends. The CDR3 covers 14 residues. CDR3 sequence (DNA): TGTGCCAGCAGTTCCAATCAGGTCCTGGGTGGCTACACCTTC. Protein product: CASSSNQVLGGYTF.